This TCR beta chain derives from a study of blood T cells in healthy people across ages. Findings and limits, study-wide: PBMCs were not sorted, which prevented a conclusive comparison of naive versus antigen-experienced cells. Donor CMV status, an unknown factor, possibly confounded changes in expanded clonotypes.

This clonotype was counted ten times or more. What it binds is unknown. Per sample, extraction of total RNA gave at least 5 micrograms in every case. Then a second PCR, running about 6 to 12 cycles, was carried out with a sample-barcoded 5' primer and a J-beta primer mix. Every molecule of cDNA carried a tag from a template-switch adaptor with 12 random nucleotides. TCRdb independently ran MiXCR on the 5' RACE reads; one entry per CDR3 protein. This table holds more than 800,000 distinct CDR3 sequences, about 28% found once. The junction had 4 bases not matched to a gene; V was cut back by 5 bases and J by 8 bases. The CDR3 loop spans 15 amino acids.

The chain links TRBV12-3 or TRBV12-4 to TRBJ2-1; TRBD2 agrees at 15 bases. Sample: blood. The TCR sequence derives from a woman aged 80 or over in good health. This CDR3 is CASSIGTSGGYEQFF. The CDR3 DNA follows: TGTGCCAGCAGTATCGGGACTAGCGGGGGGTATGAGCAGTTCTTC.